This T cell receptor beta chain was retrieved from a study of cytomegalovirus exposure and HLA in healthy donors. Whole-study context: It was reported in a later analysis that the same platform had been used for the 100 to 150 validation repertoires as for the approximately 730 first-cohort repertoires. Notes on the study in general: The study listed roughly 160 cytomegalovirus-associated TCR beta chains.

Measured with immunoSEQ multiplex PCR; TCRdb has only the in-frame clones, and not every one. The data show roughly 190,000 clones, about 84% seen once. Concerning this clone: Its antigen is unidentified.

The specimen sequenced was PBMCs. This TCR derives from a woman between 18 and 30 years old in good health and CMV-seronegative.

DNA of the CDR3: TGTGCCAGCAGTACCGGGACAGCGAACACCGGGGAGCTGTTTTTT. This gives the protein CASSTGTANTGELFF. The V gene is TRBV6-5, the J gene TRBJ2-2, with 7 bases fitting TRBD1. Trimming removed 5 bases from V and 0 bases from J; junction bases left unmatched: 3. Per the germline V gene, CDR1 is MNHEY and CDR2 is SVGAGI. There are 15 residues in the CDR3.